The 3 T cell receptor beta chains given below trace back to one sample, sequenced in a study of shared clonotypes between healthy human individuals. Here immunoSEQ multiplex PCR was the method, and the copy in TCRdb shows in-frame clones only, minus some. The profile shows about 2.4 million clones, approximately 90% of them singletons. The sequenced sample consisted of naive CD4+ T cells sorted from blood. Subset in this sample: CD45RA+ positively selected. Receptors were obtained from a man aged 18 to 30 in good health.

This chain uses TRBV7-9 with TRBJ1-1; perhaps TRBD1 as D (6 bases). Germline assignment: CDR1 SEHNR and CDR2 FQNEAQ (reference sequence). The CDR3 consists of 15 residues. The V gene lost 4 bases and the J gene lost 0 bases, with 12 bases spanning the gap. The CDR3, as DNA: TGTGCCAGCAGCTGGTACAGGGATATGAACACTGAAGCTTTCTTT. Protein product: CASSWYRDMNTEAFF.

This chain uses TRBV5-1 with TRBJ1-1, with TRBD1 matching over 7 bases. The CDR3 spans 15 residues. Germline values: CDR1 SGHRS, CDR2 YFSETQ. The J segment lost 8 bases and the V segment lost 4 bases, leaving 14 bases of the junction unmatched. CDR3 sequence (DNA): TGCGCCAGCAGCCCAGGGGGATTGGGATCTTCGGAAGCTTTCTTT. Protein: CASSPGGLGSSEAFF.

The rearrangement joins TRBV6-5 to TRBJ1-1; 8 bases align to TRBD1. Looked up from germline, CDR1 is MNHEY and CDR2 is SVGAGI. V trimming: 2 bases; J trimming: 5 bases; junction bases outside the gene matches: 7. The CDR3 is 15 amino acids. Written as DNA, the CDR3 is TGTGCCAGCAGTTACGCGAGACAGGGGAGGACTGAAGCTTTCTTT. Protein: CASSYARQGRTEAFF.